Each of the 13 T cell receptor beta chains below was sequenced from the same sample in a study of blood T cell repertoires in COVID-19. Clones were sequenced by immunoSEQ multiplex PCR, and TCRdb holds only the in-frame ones, with some missing. The table records 370,000 or so clones, over 65% of them present only once. Sequenced: peripheral blood. The origin of the receptors is a human donor with acute or convalescent COVID-19. The donor label of this sample is uncertain.

The chain uses TRBV19 and TRBJ2-1; 13 nucleotides align to TRBD2. Germline trimming cut 3 bases from V and 8 bases from J; bases unmatched to any gene: 4. There are 15 residues in the CDR3. In germline, CDR1 is LNHDA, CDR2 SQIVND (reference sequence). In DNA, the CDR3 is TGTGCCAGTAGTATCACTAGCGGGAGGGCCGATGAGCAGTTCTTC. Its protein is CASSITSGRADEQFF.

This clone was detected a few times. The genes are TRBV9 and TRBJ1-3; 8 bases are shared with TRBD1. V was clipped by 2 bases and J by 2 bases; unmatched bases: 6. CDR3 length: 16 residues. Germline CDR1 SGDLS, CDR2 YYNGEE. Here the CDR3 reads CASSVRTTGAGNTIYF. CDR3 coding DNA: TGTGCCAGCAGCGTCCGCACGACAGGGGCTGGAAACACCATATATTTT.

The chain recombines TRBV6-5 with TRBJ2-3; 9 nucleotides match TRBD1. The V gene's germline CDR1 is MNHEY and CDR2 SVGAGI. This CDR3 is 15 amino acids long. With 7 bases clipped from V and 0 bases from J, the junction kept 5 bases outside the gene matches. Here the CDR3 reads CASKRQGGSTDTQYF. The CDR3 DNA reads as TGTGCCAGCAAGCGACAGGGGGGTAGCACAGATACGCAGTATTTT.

The chain couples TRBV12-1 to TRBJ1-1; no check of the table's D call, TRBD1, against the DNA was made. TRBV12-1 is flagged as a pseudogene. The CDR3 has 14 amino acids. The CDR3 region is CASSGQLGNTEAFF. The CDR3 coding sequence is TGTGCCAGCAGCGGACAGCTGGGGAACACTGAAGCTTTCTTT.

The chain employs TRBV7-9 and TRBJ1-4; D perhaps matches TRBD1 (5 bases). CDR1 and CDR2 (germline): SEHNR, FQNEAQ (reference sequence). V was clipped by 5 bases and J by 4 bases, with 14 bases between them. This CDR3 is 15 amino acids long. The CDR3 sequence is CASSRAGGNNEKLFF. CDR3 nucleotide sequence: TGTGCCAGCAGCCGAGCTGGGGGGAATAATGAAAAACTGTTTTTT.

The chain carries TRBV18 and TRBJ1-3, with D uncertain. V was shortened by 1 base and J by 0 bases, with 7 bases between the two germline ends. Per the germline V gene, CDR1 is KGHSH and CDR2 is LQKENI. The CDR3 contains 15 residues. The CDR3 nucleotides read TGTGCCAGCTCACCACAACAAGACTCTGGAAACACCATATATTTT. As protein: CASSPQQDSGNTIYF.

The CDR3 loop is CASSIGSYHQNTEAFF. The CDR3 DNA is TGTGCCAGTAGTATCGGGTCCTACCACCAGAACACTGAAGCTTTCTTT. This chain uses TRBV19 with TRBJ1-1; D not resolved. CDR1 is LNHDA and CDR2 is SQIVND in the germline V gene (reference sequence). This CDR3 is built from 16 residues. With 3 bases removed from V and 1 base from J, the gap between germline ends came to 15 bases. Full variable domain (remainder filled in from reference TRBV19 and TRBJ1-1): DGGITQSPKYLFRKEGQNVTLSCEQNLNHDAMYWYRQDPGQGLRLIYYSQIVNDFQKGDIAEGYSVSREKKESFPLTVTSAQKNPTAFYLCASSIGSYHQNTEAFFGQGTRLTVV.

The rearrangement links TRBV6-6 to TRBJ1-2, with 7 bases identical to TRBD1. CDR1 is MNHNY and CDR2 is SVGAGI in the germline V gene (reference sequence). Trimming cost V 5 bases and J 4 bases; bases outside gene matches: 16. The CDR3 runs to 17 residues. The CDR3 region has the DNA TGTGCCAGCAGTCGAAACAGGGAGACAGGGTTAGTCTATGGCTACACCTTC. This translates into CASSRNRETGLVYGYTF.

The chain employs TRBV7-7 and TRBJ2-2, with a tentative D call TRBD1 (6 bases). Germline V gene data show CDR1 as SSHAT and CDR2 as FNYEAQ (reference sequence). V was pared by 2 bases and J by 2 bases, with 9 bases between. The CDR3 totals 15 residues. The CDR3, as DNA: TGTGCCAGCAGCTTAAACAGGGCCAACACCGGGGAGCTGTTTTTT. Translated, it gives CASSLNRANTGELFF.

CDR3 in DNA: TGTGCCAGCAGCTTCTACGAACAGGCCAATCAGCCCCAGCATTTT. Amino acids: CASSFYEQANQPQHF. V is TRBV5-5 and J is TRBJ1-5, with a possible D match to TRBD1 (5 bases). The ends were cut back, 2 bases at V and 3 bases at J, with 12 bases in the middle. CDR1 is SGHKS and CDR2 is YYEKEE in the germline V gene (reference sequence). This CDR3 comprises 15 residues.

This clone was counted a single time. The CDR3: CASSRGQVNQPQHF. CDR3 DNA: TGTGCCAGCAGCAGGGGACAGGTTAATCAGCCCCAGCATTTT. This chain links TRBV5-6 with TRBJ1-5, with 8 bases identical to TRBD1. The CDR3 consists of 14 residues. Germline-derived CDR1 and CDR2 are SGHDT and YYEEEE. Trimming at V came to 4 bases and at J to 4 bases, leaving 4 bases not matched to a gene.

The V gene is TRBV7-2, the J gene TRBJ2-4, with D perhaps matching TRBD2 (6 bases). CDR1 SGHTA and CDR2 FQGNSA come from the germline V gene. V was clipped by 1 base and J by 1 base, with 14 bases between them. The CDR3 runs 17 residues. CDR3 bases: TGTGCCAGCAGCTTAGAGTCTAGCCGGGGGGCCAAAAACATTCAGTACTTC. Translating gives CASSLESSRGAKNIQYF. Based on the CDR3 plus reference TRBV7-2 and TRBJ2-4, the full variable domain is GAGVSQSPSNKVTEKGKDVELRCDPISGHTALYWYRQSLGQGLEFLIYFQGNSAPDKSGLPSDRFSAERTGGSVSTLTIQRTQQEDSAVYLCASSLESSRGAKNIQYFGAGTRLSVL.

In this sample, this clone turned up once. The chain is built from TRBV11-2 and TRBJ2-7; 12 bases fit TRBD2. CDR3 length: 19 amino acids. The germline V gene encodes CDR1 SGHAT and CDR2 FQNNGV. The V and J ends lost 2 bases and 5 bases, in that order; junction bases with no gene match: 16. CDR3: CASSLNGLAGGPISHEQYF. As DNA, the CDR3 is TGTGCCAGCAGCTTAAACGGTCTAGCGGGAGGGCCTATAAGCCACGAGCAGTACTTC.